Presented here are 3 T cell receptor beta chains from one specimen sequenced in a study of STAT5B mutations in CD4+ large granular lymphocyte leukemia. Here immunoSEQ multiplex PCR was the method, and the copy in TCRdb shows in-frame clones only, minus some. Of approximately 39,000 clones in the sample, approximately 85% were seen once. Sequenced sample: CD4+ T cells from blood buffy coats. The receptor set was obtained from a human donor in good health.

Here the CDR3 DNA reads TGTGCCAGCAGCTCCGAGCCTTCTGGATACTATGGCTACACCTTC. Amino acid sequence: CASSSEPSGYYGYTF. This chain connects TRBV5-4 to TRBJ1-2, with D hard to call. The CDR3 loop spans 15 amino acids. V was pared by 3 bases and J by 3 bases, with 15 bases between. Germline V gene lookup returns CDR1 SGHNT and CDR2 YYREEE (reference sequence).

V and J are TRBV14 and TRBJ1-3; a possible D gene is TRBD1 (5 bases). From germline, CDR1 is SGHDN and CDR2 FVKESK. V was pared by 1 base and J by 0 bases, with 10 bases between. The CDR3 spans 16 residues. The CDR3 DNA reads as TGTGCCAGCAGCCAAGTGCGACAGTACTCTGGAAACACCATATATTTT. Translation: CASSQVRQYSGNTIYF. The variable domain in full, completed from reference TRBV14 and TRBJ1-3, reads EAGVTQFPSHSVIEKGQTVTLRCDPISGHDNLYWYRRVMGKEIKFLLHFVKESKQDESGMPNNRFLAERTGGTYSTLKVQPAELEDSGVYFCASSQVRQYSGNTIYFGEGSWLTVV.

This clone came up once. The chain is built from TRBV6-6 and TRBJ2-7; TRBD1 matches 9 bases. In germline, CDR1 is MNHNY, CDR2 SVGAGI (reference sequence). J lost 6 bases, V lost 3 bases, and 9 bases had no gene match. The CDR3 extends over 15 amino acids. CDR3 sequence (DNA): TGTGCCAGCAGTTATGCCCCCACGACAGGGGGCGAGCAGTACTTC. Its translation: CASSYAPTTGGEQYF.